The 12 T cell receptor beta chains below all came from one sample that was sequenced in a study of memory CD4+ T cells and cytomegalovirus serostatus. Measured with immunoSEQ multiplex PCR; TCRdb has only the in-frame clones, and not every one. The profile shows roughly 84,000 clones, 75% to 90% of them singletons. Single viable CD3+CD4+CD8-CD45RO+ cells were sorted as the memory CD4+ T cells. Sample: memory CD4+ T cells from blood. The source is an adult in good health and CMV-seronegative.

The V gene is TRBV28, the J gene TRBJ1-2, with D possibly being TRBD1 (5 bases). This CDR3 has 14 amino acids. The germline gives CDR1 MDHEN, CDR2 SYDVKM. The V end lost 3 bases, the J end lost 2 bases, and 10 bases lay between the germline ends. CDR3 bases: TGTGCCAGCAGTTTGTCCGGGGACAACTATGGCTACACCTTC. As protein: CASSLSGDNYGYTF.

This clone was seen only once. CDR3 coding DNA: TGTGCCAGCAGCTTAGCGCCCGGGGCTCGGCAGTACTTC. Its protein product is CASSLAPGARQYF. This chain connects TRBV7-9 to TRBJ2-7; D assignment may be TRBD1 or TRBD2 (5 bases each). The CDR3 is 13 amino acids. Germline CDR1 and CDR2: SEHNR and FQNEAQ (reference sequence). V was clipped by 0 bases and J by 9 bases, with 12 bases between them.

This chain uses TRBV5-1 with TRBJ1-4; 10 nucleotides line up with TRBD1. The CDR3 loop spans 15 amino acids. In germline, CDR1 is SGHRS, CDR2 YFSETQ. V lost 4 bases to trimming and J lost 8 bases; unmatched junction nucleotides: 8. CDR3 in DNA: TGCGCCAGCAGCGCTGAGGGGACAGGGGTGGAAAAACTGTTTTTT. Protein sequence: CASSAEGTGVEKLFF. Combining the CDR3 with reference TRBV5-1 and TRBJ1-4 gives the whole variable domain KAGVTQTPRYLIKTRGQQVTLSCSPISGHRSVSWYQQTPGQGLQFLFEYFSETQRNKGNFPGRFSGRQFSNSRSEMNVSTLELGDSALYLCASSAEGTGVEKLFFGSGTQLSVL.

This chain links TRBV19 with TRBJ1-1; D is perhaps TRBD1 (6 bases). There are 13 residues in the CDR3. The germline gives CDR1 LNHDA, CDR2 SQIVND (reference sequence). The ends were cut back, 5 bases at V and 1 base at J, with 8 bases in the middle. CDR3 sequence (DNA): TGTGCCAGTAGTGACAGGCCGAACACTGAAGCTTTCTTT. Amino acid sequence: CASSDRPNTEAFF.

The genes are TRBV12-5 and TRBJ2-3; 10 bases match TRBD2. Trimming removed 6 bases from V and 2 bases from J; junction bases left unmatched: 2. The CDR3 totals 14 residues. Germline V gene lookup returns CDR1 LGHNT and CDR2 FRNRAP. CDR3 residues: CASGTSGITDTQYF. The CDR3 region has the DNA TGTGCTAGTGGAACTAGCGGGATCACAGATACGCAGTATTTT.

CDR3 protein: CASSLEVNTEAFF. The CDR3 bases are TGTGCCAGCAGCCTAGAAGTGAACACTGAAGCTTTCTTT. The chain links TRBV5-4 to TRBJ1-1; D gene unclear. V was clipped by 4 bases and J by 0 bases, with 7 bases between them. Germline loops: CDR1 SGHNT, CDR2 YYREEE (reference sequence). CDR3 length equals 13 residues.

The chain recombines TRBV9 with TRBJ2-2; the match to TRBD2 covers 15 bases. This CDR3 contains 20 residues. V shed 1 base and J 4 bases; nucleotides not matched to a gene: 11. Germline-derived CDR1 and CDR2 are SGDLS and YYNGEE. CDR3 nucleotide sequence: TGTGCCAGCAGCGTAAAATCCATCAAGGGACTAGCGGGGGGCACCGGGGAGCTGTTTTTT. Translation: CASSVKSIKGLAGGTGELFF.

The genes are TRBV5-1 and TRBJ1-2, with no clear D. The CDR3 totals 15 residues. V shed 1 base and J shed 2 bases, with 12 bases lying between them. The germline V gene has CDR1 SGHRS and CDR2 YFSETQ. The CDR3 reads CASSLNPVGNYGYTF. CDR3 in DNA: TGCGCCAGCAGCTTGAATCCGGTGGGAAACTATGGCTACACCTTC.

The J gene is TRBJ2-7, the V gene TRBV30, with unresolved D. This CDR3 region has 14 residues. Germline assignment: CDR1 GTSNPN and CDR2 SVGIG (reference sequence). With 2 bases removed from V and 2 bases from J, the gap between germline ends came to 13 bases. This CDR3 reads CAWSFEVGTYEQYF. Here the CDR3 DNA reads TGTGCCTGGAGTTTTGAGGTTGGGACCTACGAGCAGTACTTC.

The CDR3 region has the DNA TGCAGCGTTGACCCGACTGGGGGCAACACTGAAGCTTTCTTT. Translation gives CSVDPTGGNTEAFF. The rearrangement joins TRBV29-1 to TRBJ1-1; maybe TRBD1 (6 bases). Germline lookup yields CDR1 SQVTM and CDR2 ANQGSEA. This CDR3 has 14 amino acids. Trimming took 3 bases from V and 2 from J, leaving 13 bases between them.

This chain links TRBV6-6 with TRBJ1-4; no clear D gene. Germline loops: CDR1 MNHNY, CDR2 SVGAGI (reference sequence). Trimming stripped 5 bases from V and 7 bases from J, with 14 bases between. CDR3 size: 14 residues. The CDR3 DNA reads as TGTGCCAGCAGTCCTCGTATCTCGGGTGAAAAACTGTTTTTT. Protein sequence: CASSPRISGEKLFF.

In this sample, this clone turned up a few times. J is TRBJ2-7 and V is TRBV4-1; 11 nucleotides align to TRBD2. Germline CDR1 reads MGHRA; CDR2 reads YSYEKL. This CDR3 region has 18 residues. After removal of 1 base from V and 5 bases from J, the junction contained 13 bases not matched to a gene. DNA for the CDR3: TGCGCCAGCAGCCAAGTGGACATGGGACTAGCGGTTCTCAACGAGCAGTACTTC. Its translation is CASSQVDMGLAVLNEQYF.